These 14 T cell receptor beta chains share one sample of origin, sequenced in a study of blood T cells in healthy people across ages. The second PCR ran about 6 to 12 cycles with a sample-barcoded 5' primer and J-beta primers. TCRdb redid the calling of the 5' RACE reads with MiXCR, one entry per CDR3 protein. This table has hundreds of thousands of distinct CDR3 sequences, approximately 21% appearing once. Sequencing input: blood. The source is a man aged 65 to 79 in good health.

The V call is TRBV29-1, the J call TRBJ2-3, with D perhaps matching TRBD1 (6 bases). In germline, CDR1 is SQVTM, CDR2 ANQGSEA. The CDR3 has 13 residues. Trimming removed 4 bases from V and 0 bases from J, with 8 bases in between. The DNA of the CDR3 is TGCAGCGTTGGGACAGCTAGCACAGATACGCAGTATTTT. It codes for CSVGTASTDTQYF.

The chain couples TRBV2 to TRBJ1-2; 7 positions agree with TRBD1. Looked up from germline, CDR1 is SNHLY and CDR2 is FYNNEI. The CDR3 spans 14 residues. The V gene end was trimmed by 6 bases and the J gene end by 1 base; junction bases not matched to a gene: 5. The CDR3: CASSSGGINYGYTF. DNA for the CDR3: TGTGCCAGCAGCTCAGGGGGTATTAACTATGGCTACACCTTC.

This clonotype has a handful of counts. The junction differs from germline at one of its ends, possibly a read error. V is TRBV7-7 and J is TRBJ2-5, with D uncertain. Per germline, CDR1 SSHAT and CDR2 FNYEAQ (reference sequence). There are 15 residues in the CDR3. CDR3 sequence (DNA): TGTGCTAGCAGCTTAACATCATCGAGTTGGGAGACCCAGTACTTC. Translating gives CASSLTSSSWETQYF.

This clonotype was seen ten or more times. This chain joins TRBV20-1 and TRBJ1-2; D not certain. The V end lost 5 bases, the J end lost 6 bases, and 19 bases lay between the germline ends. The CDR3 totals 14 residues. CDR1 is DFQATT, CDR2 SNEGSKA, per germline (reference sequence). The CDR3 DNA sequence: TGCAGTGCTCATCGGACGGGCTTGAGGAATGGCTACACCTTC. Protein sequence: CSAHRTGLRNGYTF.

This clonotype was found a few times. This chain uses TRBV12-3 or TRBV12-4 with TRBJ1-2; D gene uncertain. This CDR3 is built from 11 residues. V shed 2 bases and J shed 10 bases, with 8 bases lying between them. The CDR3 region has the DNA TGTGCCAGCAGTTTACGGTCCGCCTACACCTTC. This translates into CASSLRSAYTF.

This clonotype has more than one count but fewer than ten. V gene TRBV28 combines with J gene TRBJ2-3, with TRBD2 identical over 16 bases. V shed 5 bases and J 4 bases; nucleotides not matched to a gene: 6. CDR1 is MDHEN and CDR2 is SYDVKM in the germline V gene. The CDR3 extends over 17 amino acids. As DNA, the CDR3 is TGTGCCAGCAGTGCCCCGGGACTAGCGGGAGGGGCAGATACGCAGTATTTT. Residues: CASSAPGLAGGADTQYF.

This chain links TRBV27 with TRBJ2-7; D possibly matches TRBD1 or TRBD2 (6 bases each). This CDR3 has 14 residues. Germline-derived CDR1 and CDR2 are MNHEY and SMNVEV (reference sequence). Trimming stripped 6 bases from V and 4 bases from J, with 16 bases between. This chain's CDR3 is CASRIAGGVYEQYF. CDR3 in DNA: TGTGCCAGCAGAATTGCCGGGGGCGTTTACGAGCAGTACTTC.

This clonotype was counted between two and nine times. The chain links TRBV6-1 to TRBJ2-2, with no clear D. The CDR3 length is 11 residues. Germline lookup yields CDR1 MNHNS and CDR2 SASEGT. V was cut by 8 bases and J by 10 bases, with 11 bases left in between. The CDR3 DNA reads as TGTGCCAGCCGTCGTGTGACGGAGCTGTTTTTT. As protein: CASRRVTELFF.

V is TRBV28 and J is TRBJ2-1; 8 bases fit TRBD1. The J call could be wrong; TRBJ2-5 is a better fit for the DNA end. Germline CDR1 reads MDHEN; CDR2 reads SYDVKM. This CDR3 region has 16 residues. The CDR3, as DNA: TGTGCCAGCAGTTTATGGACAGGGGCGACACAAGAGACCCAGTACTTC. It encodes CASSLWTGATQETQYF.

This clonotype was counted a few times. The chain uses TRBV15 and TRBJ2-5; 12 bases fit TRBD2. The J call is in doubt because the DNA end fits TRBJ2-1 better. CDR1 is LNHNV and CDR2 is YYDKDF in the germline V gene (reference sequence). CDR3 size: 14 residues. The CDR3: CATRLAGVPNEQFF. The CDR3 DNA reads as TGTGCCACTCGACTAGCGGGAGTTCCCAATGAGCAGTTCTTC.

The chain carries TRBV7-2 and TRBJ1-4; D remains unclear. This CDR3 contains 16 residues. V was cut by 5 bases and J by 0 bases, with 13 bases left in between. From germline, CDR1 is SGHTA and CDR2 FQGNSA. CDR3: CASSLDTAATNEKLFF. As DNA, the CDR3 is TGTGCCAGCAGCCTAGACACAGCTGCAACTAATGAAAAACTGTTTTTT.

V usage is TRBV5-1 and J usage is TRBJ2-7, with D unresolved. Germline loops: CDR1 SGHRS, CDR2 YFSETQ. The CDR3 is made up of 15 amino acids. Trimming shortened V by 2 bases and J by 0 bases, and 12 bases separated the two germline ends. CDR3 in DNA: TGCGCCAGCAGCTTACCCTCGACACGCTCCTACGAGCAGTACTTC. It yields the protein CASSLPSTRSYEQYF.

In its sample, this clonotype was seen a few times. The J gene is TRBJ1-5, the V gene TRBV5-1; D possibly corresponds to TRBD1 (5 bases). The CDR3 spans 14 residues. V lost 2 bases and J 4 bases, leaving 10 bases between the germline ends. Looked up from germline, CDR1 is SGHRS and CDR2 is YFSETQ. CDR3 bases: TGCGCCAGCAGCTTTAGGGGTGCAAATCAGCCCCAGCATTTT. It is translated as CASSFRGANQPQHF.

This clonotype was counted only a few times. Mismatch with germline at one junction end may stem from a read error. The CDR3 DNA reads as TGTGCCAGCAGCTTCGGACTAGATGAGCGGTTCTTC. It specifies CASSFGLDERFF. V is TRBV7-3 and J is TRBJ2-5, with 7 bases fitting TRBD2. From germline, CDR1 is SGHTA and CDR2 FQGTGA. This CDR3 has 12 amino acids.